This T cell receptor beta chain derives from a study of T cell changes during pregnancy in multiple sclerosis. This clone has just a few counts. Germline V gene data show CDR1 as SGHTA and CDR2 as FQGNSA. CDR3 length equals 14 residues. The J segment lost 8 bases and the V segment lost 5 bases, leaving 7 bases of the junction unmatched. Sequenced by immunoSEQ multiplex PCR; TCRdb stores in-frame clones only, minus some. The sample includes tens of thousands of clones, about 92% of them seen just once. This sample comprised peripheral blood, obtained in the first trimester of pregnancy. This receptor was obtained from a female donor with multiple sclerosis, enrolled in a pregnancy study. The genes are TRBV7-2 and TRBJ1-4; 8 bases are a match to TRBD1. The CDR3 nucleotides read TGTGCCAGCAGCCTAGGGACAGGTGGGGAAAAACTGTTTTTT. This codes for CASSLGTGGEKLFF.